This TCR beta chain was sequenced for a study of vaccination effects on CD4 cells after COVID-19. General study points: At late timepoints after vaccination, vaccine- and infection-induced clones shrank markedly. Cross-reaction with common cold coronaviruses was seen in only 1 of 255 vaccine-induced clones from healthy vaccinees.

With regard to this clone: Its antigen is currently unknown.

Peptide-pool stimulation followed by sequencing identified expanded antigen-specific CD4+ clonotypes in the ViraFEST assay. Researchers isolated CD4+ T cells once approximately eleven days of culture had elapsed. Negative nucleocapsid antibody tests before and after vaccination confirmed no previous SARS-CoV-2 infection. Each well held a few million PBMC cultured with around 9.7 ug/ml peptides and 7.5 to 10 IU/ml IL-2. A half-volume exchange with IL-2 medium occurred on days 3 and 7. Some clones are missing from TCRdb's copy, which holds only in-frame ones; the method was immunoSEQ multiplex PCR. Of tens of thousands of clones listed, less than 85% are singletons. The CDR3 length is 15 residues. V was clipped by 1 base and J by 8 bases, with 15 bases between them. The V gene's germline CDR1 is SGHVS and CDR2 FQNEAQ.

The chain recombines TRBV7-8 with TRBJ2-1, with D possibly TRBD1 on 6 matching bases. Sequences were derived from CD4+ T cells from PBMCs cultured with HCoV-NL63 spike peptides, sampled before COVID-19 vaccination. This TCR was recovered from a human donor who received a COVID-19 vaccine. This CDR3 is CASSLVSAGAHEQFF. The CDR3 coding sequence is TGTGCCAGCAGCTTAGTGTCTGCAGGGGCCCATGAGCAGTTCTTC.